This T cell receptor (beta chain) derives from a study of blood T cell repertoires in COVID-19. About the study: The United States, Italy and Spain supplied acute and convalescent COVID-19 samples.

This clone was seen only once. Produced via immunoSEQ multiplex PCR; TCRdb's table is partial and in-frame only. The repertoire holds a few hundred thousand clones, with roughly 85% as singletons. Participants reported their clinical history, and cohort assignment relied on those reports. This sequence was found in a woman aged 45-60 years who had recovered from COVID-19. Sequencing input: PBMCs or T cells enriched from blood (not recorded which).

The CDR3 coding sequence is TGTGCCAGCAAAAGCCGGGACAGCAGGGGGTATGGCTACACCTTC. Its protein product is CASKSRDSRGYGYTF. The chain recombines TRBV27 with TRBJ1-2; TRBD1 matches at 7 bases. The CDR3 runs 15 residues. Germline-derived CDR1 and CDR2 are MNHEY and SMNVEV (reference sequence). V lost 7 bases to trimming and J lost 5 bases; unmatched junction nucleotides: 13.